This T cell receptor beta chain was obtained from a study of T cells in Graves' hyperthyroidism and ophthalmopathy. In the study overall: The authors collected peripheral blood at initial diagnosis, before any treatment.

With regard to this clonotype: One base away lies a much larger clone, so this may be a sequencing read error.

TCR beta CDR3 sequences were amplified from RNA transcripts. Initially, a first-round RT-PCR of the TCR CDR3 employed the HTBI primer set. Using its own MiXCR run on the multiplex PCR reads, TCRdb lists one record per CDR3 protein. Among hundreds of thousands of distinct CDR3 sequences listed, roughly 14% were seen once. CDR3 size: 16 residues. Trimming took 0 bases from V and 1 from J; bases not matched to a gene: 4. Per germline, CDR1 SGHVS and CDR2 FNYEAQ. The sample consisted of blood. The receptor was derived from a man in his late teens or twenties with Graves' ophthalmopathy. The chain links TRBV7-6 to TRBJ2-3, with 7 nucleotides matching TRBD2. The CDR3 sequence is CASSLASGERTDTQYF. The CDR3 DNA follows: TGTGCCAGCAGCTTAGCAAGCGGGGAGCGCACAGATACGCAGTATTTT.